The T cell receptor beta chain described here comes from a study of blood T cells in healthy people across ages. The authors ran a second PCR of about 7 to 11 cycles using a sample-barcoded 5' primer and a J-beta primer mix. Each cDNA was tagged by a template-switch adaptor containing 12 random nucleotides. TCRdb called the 5' RACE reads again in MiXCR, with one record for every CDR3 protein. This sample carries 800,000 to 1,000,000 distinct CDR3 sequences, roughly 43% of them seen once, and the ten largest clones take around 15%. Germline lookup yields CDR1 SGHNT and CDR2 YENEEA. J lost 6 bases, V lost 5 bases, and 5 bases had no gene match. The CDR3 has 15 residues.

The source is a man aged 25 to 45 in good health. V is TRBV11-3 and J is TRBJ1-4, with 11 bases matching TRBD1. Sequenced input: blood. Written as DNA, the CDR3 is TGTGCCAGCAGCCTCCGGGACAGGGGGGATGAAAAACTGTTTTTT. Translating gives CASSLRDRGDEKLFF.